This entry features one T cell receptor (beta chain) sequence. What it binds is unknown. Germline CDR1 reads MDHEN; CDR2 reads SYDVKM. Trimming removed 6 bases from V and 4 bases from J, with 16 bases in between. The CDR3 is 14 amino acids. Unique molecular identifiers were built into the TCR beta cDNA libraries. TCRdb itself ran the PCR reads through MiXCR, one entry per CDR3 protein. Of hundreds of thousands of distinct CDR3 sequences detected, about 40% appear once; the ten largest clones hold about 1.5%. This specimen comes from a study of post-analysis software for immune sequencing data. Points from the study as a whole: With F measure, samples from one preparation batch clustered together strongly. A few TRBV segments were significantly more frequent in patients than in controls. TRBV5-6, TRBV5-1 and TRBV20-1 were among these segments.

The chain joins TRBV28 to TRBJ2-7, with D perhaps matching TRBD2 (6 bases). Sample: blood. The sequence derives from a girl aged 10 to 17 with multiple sclerosis. The CDR3 DNA reads TGTGCCAGCAGGAAAACGGGAGAGGGTTACGAGCAGTACTTC. Translating gives CASRKTGEGYEQYF.